The 18 T cell receptor beta chains below come from one sample, sequenced in a study of cytomegalovirus exposure and HLA in healthy donors (dated by TCRdb to the late 2010s). Preparation of the library involved the immunoSEQ multiplex PCR assay. The multiplex PCR relied on a mix of 60 forward primers for TCR Vbeta segments and 13 reverse primers for TCR Jbeta segments. The table comes from immuneACCESS by way of TCRdb, which keeps in-frame sequences with V and J called. Part of the clones is missing from these tables; in studies checked, under half for an unresolved V gene and the rest for unknown reasons. The sample table contains 110,000 to 150,000 clones; only one count was recorded for 80% to 85% of them. The ten top clones hold less than 4% of the sample. The specimen sequenced was PBMCs. The receptors derive from a male donor in good health and CMV-seronegative.

This clone was seen more than once but under ten times. The rearrangement uses TRBV28 and TRBJ1-2; possibly TRBD1 for D (5 bases). V shed 8 bases and J shed 9 bases, with 13 bases lying between them. Germline CDR1 MDHEN, CDR2 SYDVKM. CDR3 length: 11 residues. The CDR3 DNA is TGTGCCAGCCGGGGGATCGGTAGCTACACCTTC. It codes for CASRGIGSYTF.

The rearrangement joins TRBV18 to TRBJ2-1; TRBD2 agrees at 11 bases. Losses at the gene ends were 8 bases for V and 0 bases for J; bases not matched to a gene: 6. From germline, CDR1 is KGHSH and CDR2 LQKENI. This CDR3 has 16 residues. The DNA of the CDR3 is TGTGCCAGCACTCCTAGCGGGAGGAGCTCCTACAATGAGCAGTTCTTC. Encoded protein: CASTPSGRSSYNEQFF.

The chain joins TRBV23-1 to TRBJ1-5, with D unclear. TRBV23-1 is an open reading frame, and its role is uncertain. The CDR3 has 18 residues. Deletions cut 3 bases from V and 0 bases from J, with 18 bases between. The CDR3 sequence: CASSHELRYRDSNQPQHF. The CDR3 nucleotides are TGCGCCAGCAGTCATGAATTACGGTACCGGGATAGCAATCAGCCCCAGCATTTT.

This clone came up a few times. The chain employs TRBV18 and TRBJ2-7; the match to TRBD2 covers 7 bases. The CDR3 contains 15 residues. Germline V lookup: CDR1 KGHSH, CDR2 LQKENI. With V trimmed by 1 base and J by 4 bases, 7 bases remained unmatched. CDR3 coding DNA: TGTGCCAGCTCACCACGTCGCGGGAGCTGGTACGAGCAGTACTTC. Translating it yields CASSPRRGSWYEQYF.

The gene calls are TRBV9 and TRBJ1-4; TRBD1 matches 8 bases. The germline V gene encodes CDR1 SGDLS and CDR2 YYNGEE. V was clipped by 4 bases and J by 6 bases; unmatched bases: 11. The CDR3 totals 16 residues. As DNA, the CDR3 is TGTGCCAGCAGCCCATCGGGGACCAGGGGGCATGAAAAACTGTTTTTT. Amino acids: CASSPSGTRGHEKLFF. The full variable domain, in which reference TRBV9 and TRBJ1-4 provide the parts outside the CDR3, is DSGVTQTPKHLITATGQRVTLRCSPRSGDLSVYWYQQSLDQGLQFLIQYYNGEERAKGNILERFSAQQFPDLHSELNLSSLELGDSALYFCASSPSGTRGHEKLFFGSGTQLSVL.

This sequence joins TRBV4-2 and TRBJ2-1; TRBD1 matches 9 bases. V was pared by 0 bases and J by 7 bases, with 7 bases of the junction left unmatched. Germline values: CDR1 LGHNA, CDR2 YNFKEQ. The CDR3 is 16 amino acids. CDR3 sequence (DNA): TGTGCCAGCAGCCAAGAATACGGGACAGGGAGGAATGAGCAGTTCTTC. As protein: CASSQEYGTGRNEQFF.

This clone showed up just a few times. This CDR3 is CASSQTSGIYEQYF. The DNA for the CDR3 is TGTGCCAGTAGTCAGACTAGCGGAATCTACGAGCAGTACTTC. The chain is built from TRBV19 and TRBJ2-7, with TRBD2 identical over 9 bases. Germline trimming cut 5 bases from V and 3 bases from J; bases unmatched to any gene: 5. Germline V gives CDR1 LNHDA, CDR2 SQIVND (reference sequence). The CDR3 covers 14 residues.

The rearrangement uses TRBV2 and TRBJ1-1; D possibly corresponds to TRBD1 (5 bases). The V gene's germline CDR1 is SNHLY and CDR2 FYNNEI. Trimming took 4 bases from V and 6 from J, leaving 12 bases between them. This CDR3 comprises 13 residues. CDR3 loop: CASSVGGVPEAFF. CDR3 nucleotide sequence: TGTGCCAGCAGTGTGGGAGGGGTCCCTGAAGCTTTCTTT.

This chain joins TRBV13 and TRBJ2-7; 12 bases are a match to TRBD1. CDR1 and CDR2 from the germline V gene are PRHDT and FYEKMQ (reference sequence). This CDR3 spans 17 amino acids. Trimming cost V 0 bases and J 6 bases; bases outside gene matches: 9. This chain's CDR3 is CASSLGQGQGALGEQYF. The CDR3 coding sequence is TGTGCCAGCAGCTTAGGACAGGGACAGGGGGCCCTGGGCGAGCAGTACTTC.

The V gene is TRBV12-1, the J gene TRBJ2-7; whether TRBD1, the table's D call, matches the DNA was not checked. TRBV12-1 is deemed a pseudogene. The CDR3 is 17 residues long. In DNA form, the CDR3 reads TGTGCCAGCAGCTTTTGTCGGACCCCCGGCCGGGACAGAGGGCAGTACTTC. Encoded protein: CASSFCRTPGRDRGQYF.

The chain couples TRBV10-3 to TRBJ2-5; TRBD2 matches at 8 bases. The germline V gene has CDR1 ENHRY and CDR2 SYGVKD. The CDR3 length is 15 residues. Trimming cost V 4 bases and J 0 bases; bases outside gene matches: 4. Here the CDR3 reads CAISVSGGYQETQYF. CDR3 nucleotides: TGTGCCATCAGTGTTTCGGGGGGGTACCAAGAGACCCAGTACTTC.

This chain uses TRBV2 with TRBJ2-7; 7 bases are shared with TRBD1. J was trimmed by 7 bases and V by 6 bases; bases with no gene match: 9. CDR1 and CDR2 (germline): SNHLY, FYNNEI. The CDR3 runs to 13 residues. Here the CDR3 reads CASRRGQSMEQYF. In DNA, the CDR3 is TGTGCCAGCAGGAGGGGGCAGTCTATGGAGCAGTACTTC.

The chain couples TRBV7-6 to TRBJ2-2; D is possibly TRBD1 (6 bases). The germline V gene has CDR1 SGHVS and CDR2 FNYEAQ. The V end lost 3 bases, the J end lost 0 bases, and 8 bases lay between the germline ends. CDR3 length: 15 residues. CDR3 amino acids: CASSFGTSNTGELFF. In nucleotides, the CDR3 is TGTGCCAGCAGCTTTGGGACATCGAACACCGGGGAGCTGTTTTTT. The complete variable domain, with remaining parts taken from reference TRBV7-6 and TRBJ2-2, reads GAGVSQSPRYKVTKRGQDVALRCDPISGHVSLYWYRQALGQGPEFLTYFNYEAQQDKSGLPNDRFSAERPEGSISTLTIQRTEQRDSAMYRCASSFGTSNTGELFFGEGSRLTVL.

The J gene is TRBJ1-1, the V gene TRBV28; D uncertain. This CDR3 region has 16 residues. V was shortened by 1 base and J by 1 base, with 13 bases between the two germline ends. Germline CDR1 and CDR2: MDHEN and SYDVKM. As DNA, the CDR3 is TGTGCCAGCAGTTTATACAACGACTCCCCGAACACTGAAGCTTTCTTT. Residues: CASSLYNDSPNTEAFF.

This rearrangement joins TRBV5-6 to TRBJ1-6; 12 nucleotides line up with TRBD1. The CDR3 sequence is 15 residues long. V lost 4 bases to trimming and J lost 10 bases; unmatched junction nucleotides: 6. Germline-derived CDR1 and CDR2 are SGHDT and YYEEEE. CDR3 sequence reads: CASSPWDRGRSPLHF. As DNA, the CDR3 is TGTGCCAGCAGCCCATGGGACAGGGGGCGATCACCCCTCCACTTT.

The chain uses TRBV5-8 and TRBJ2-1, with TRBD2 identical over 7 bases. Trimming at V came to 0 bases and at J to 1 base, leaving 7 bases not matched to a gene. The CDR3 runs 17 residues. From germline, CDR1 is SGHTS and CDR2 YDEGEE. CDR3 DNA: TGTGCCAGCAGCTTGGTCCCCCTAGCGGAATCCTACAATGAGCAGTTCTTC. This codes for CASSLVPLAESYNEQFF.

For this clone: The same CDR3 is also encoded by other DNA sequences in this sample. The V call is TRBV5-1, the J call TRBJ2-3; 9 nucleotides align to TRBD2. V lost 0 bases to trimming and J lost 1 base; unmatched junction nucleotides: 0. Germline V lookup: CDR1 SGHRS, CDR2 YFSETQ. The CDR3 has 15 amino acids. CDR3 nucleotides: TGCGCCAGCAGCTTGGGACTAGCGGGCACAGATACGCAGTATTTT. Its translation: CASSLGLAGTDTQYF.

V gene TRBV7-6 combines with J gene TRBJ2-5; the match to TRBD2 covers 12 bases. The CDR3 is 15 amino acids. In germline, CDR1 is SGHVS, CDR2 FNYEAQ. Trimming at V came to 3 bases and at J to 2 bases, leaving 1 base not matched to a gene. The CDR3 nucleotides are TGTGCCAGCAGCTTTGGACTAGCGGGGCAAGAGACCCAGTACTTC. Protein product: CASSFGLAGQETQYF.